This T cell receptor (beta chain) comes out of a study of vaccination effects on CD4 cells after COVID-19. Whole-study context: Both of the two convalescent patients gave a sample, one 16 days and one a week before vaccination.

With 6 bases removed from V and 5 bases from J, the gap between germline ends came to 16 bases. The CDR3 totals 14 residues. The V gene's germline CDR1 is MNHEY and CDR2 SMNVEV (reference sequence). Isolation of CD4+ T cells took place after approximately 10 days of culture. The person's infection with SARS-CoV-2, confirmed by PCR, took place between March and December 2020. Profiled with immunoSEQ multiplex PCR; TCRdb holds only in-frame clones, not every one. The repertoire includes about 45,000 clones, around 76% of them detected once, and 8.5% to 10% sits in the top ten. Regarding this clone: The antigen remains undetermined.

Sequencing used CD4+ T cells from PBMCs cultured without peptide, obtained before COVID-19 vaccination. The clonotype was recovered from a human donor who had a prior SARS-CoV-2 infection. The rearrangement joins TRBV27 to TRBJ2-5; the D gene could be TRBD1 or TRBD2 (5 bases each). The CDR3 region has the DNA TGTGCCAGCAGCCCGGGACCTCAGTGGGAGACCCAGTACTTC. Translating gives CASSPGPQWETQYF.